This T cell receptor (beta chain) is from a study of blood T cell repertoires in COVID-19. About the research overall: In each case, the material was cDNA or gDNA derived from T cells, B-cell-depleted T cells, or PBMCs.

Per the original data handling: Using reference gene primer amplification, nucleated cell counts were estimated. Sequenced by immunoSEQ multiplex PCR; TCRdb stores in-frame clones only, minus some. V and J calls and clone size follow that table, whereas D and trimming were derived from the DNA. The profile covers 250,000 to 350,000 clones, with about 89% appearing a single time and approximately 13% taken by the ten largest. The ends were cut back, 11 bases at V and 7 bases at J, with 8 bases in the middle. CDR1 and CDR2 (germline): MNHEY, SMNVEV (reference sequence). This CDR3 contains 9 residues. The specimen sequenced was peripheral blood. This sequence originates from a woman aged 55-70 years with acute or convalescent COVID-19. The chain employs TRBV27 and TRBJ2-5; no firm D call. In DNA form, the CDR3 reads TGTGCCGTTCCTAGGACCCAGTACTTC. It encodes CAVPRTQYF.